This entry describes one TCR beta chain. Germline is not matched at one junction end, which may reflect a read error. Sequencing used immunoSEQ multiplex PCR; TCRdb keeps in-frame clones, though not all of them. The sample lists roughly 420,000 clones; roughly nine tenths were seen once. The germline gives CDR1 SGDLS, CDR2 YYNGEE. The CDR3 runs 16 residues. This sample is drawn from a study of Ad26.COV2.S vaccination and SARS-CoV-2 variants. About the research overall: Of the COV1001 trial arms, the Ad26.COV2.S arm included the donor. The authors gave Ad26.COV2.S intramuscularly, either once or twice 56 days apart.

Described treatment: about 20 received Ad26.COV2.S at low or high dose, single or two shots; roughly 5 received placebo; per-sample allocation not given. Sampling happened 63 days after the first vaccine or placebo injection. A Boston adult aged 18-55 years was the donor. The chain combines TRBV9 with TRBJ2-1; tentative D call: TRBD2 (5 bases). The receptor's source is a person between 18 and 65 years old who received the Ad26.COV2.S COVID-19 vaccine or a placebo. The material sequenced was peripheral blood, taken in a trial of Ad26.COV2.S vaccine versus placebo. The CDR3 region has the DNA TGTGCCAGCAGCGTAGGTGCGGGCCCCGGAGAGGCTAGCAGGATCTTC. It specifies CASSVGAGPGEASRIF.